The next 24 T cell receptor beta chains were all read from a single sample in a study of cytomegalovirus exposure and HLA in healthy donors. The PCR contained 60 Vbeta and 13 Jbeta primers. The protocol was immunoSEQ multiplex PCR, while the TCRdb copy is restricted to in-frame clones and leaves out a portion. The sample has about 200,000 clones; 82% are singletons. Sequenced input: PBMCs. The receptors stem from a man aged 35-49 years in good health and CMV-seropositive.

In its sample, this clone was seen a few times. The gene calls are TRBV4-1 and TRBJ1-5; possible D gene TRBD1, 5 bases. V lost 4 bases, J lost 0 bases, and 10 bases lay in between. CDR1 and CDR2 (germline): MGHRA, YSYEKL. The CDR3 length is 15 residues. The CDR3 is CASSRADNSNQPQHF. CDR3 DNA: TGCGCCAGCAGCCGGGCGGACAATAGCAATCAGCCCCAGCATTTT.

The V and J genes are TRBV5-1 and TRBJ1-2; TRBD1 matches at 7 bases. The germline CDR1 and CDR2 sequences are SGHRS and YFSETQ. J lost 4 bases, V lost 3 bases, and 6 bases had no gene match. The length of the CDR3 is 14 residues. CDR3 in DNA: TGCGCCAGCAGCTGGGTCCGGGACAGCTATGGCTACACCTTC. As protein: CASSWVRDSYGYTF.

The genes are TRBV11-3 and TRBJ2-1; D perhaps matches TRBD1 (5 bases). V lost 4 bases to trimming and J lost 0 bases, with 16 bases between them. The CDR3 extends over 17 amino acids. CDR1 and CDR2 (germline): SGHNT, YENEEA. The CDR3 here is CASSSYLGHISYNEQFF. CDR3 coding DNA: TGTGCCAGCAGCTCATACCTCGGACACATCTCCTACAATGAGCAGTTCTTC.

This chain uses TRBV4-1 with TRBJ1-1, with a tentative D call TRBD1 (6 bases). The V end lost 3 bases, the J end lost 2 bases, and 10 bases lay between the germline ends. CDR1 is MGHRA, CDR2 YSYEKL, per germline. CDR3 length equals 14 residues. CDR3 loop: CASSHGDKNTEAFF. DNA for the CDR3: TGCGCCAGCAGCCACGGGGACAAAAACACTGAAGCTTTCTTT.

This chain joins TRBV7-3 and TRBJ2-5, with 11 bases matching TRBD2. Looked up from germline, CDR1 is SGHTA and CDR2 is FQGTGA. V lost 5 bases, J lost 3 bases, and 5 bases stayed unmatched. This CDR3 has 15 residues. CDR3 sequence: CASSPSGLAEETQYF. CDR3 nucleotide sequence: TGTGCCAGCAGCCCATCGGGACTAGCGGAAGAGACCCAGTACTTC. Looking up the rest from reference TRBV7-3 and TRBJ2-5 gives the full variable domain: GAGVSQTPSNKVTEKGKYVELRCDPISGHTALYWYRQSLGQGPEFLIYFQGTGAADDSGLPNDRFFAVRPEGSVSTLKIQRTERGDSAVYLCASSPSGLAEETQYFGPGTRLLVL.

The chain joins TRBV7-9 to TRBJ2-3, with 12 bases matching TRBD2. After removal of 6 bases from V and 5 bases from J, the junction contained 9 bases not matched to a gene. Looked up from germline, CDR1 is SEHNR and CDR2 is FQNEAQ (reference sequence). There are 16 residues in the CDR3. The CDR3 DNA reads TGTGCCAGCAGTCGCGGACTAGCGGGATCCGGAGATACGCAGTATTTT. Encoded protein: CASSRGLAGSGDTQYF.

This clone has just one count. CDR3 loop: CAWSQDRGYSPLHF. In nucleotides, the CDR3 is TGTGCCTGGAGTCAAGACAGGGGATATTCACCCCTCCACTTT. The rearrangement uses TRBV30 and TRBJ1-6; 8 bases are shared with TRBD1. V shed 2 bases, J shed 8 bases, and the junction held 5 bases outside the gene matches. This CDR3 comprises 14 residues. In germline, CDR1 is GTSNPN, CDR2 SVGIG (reference sequence).

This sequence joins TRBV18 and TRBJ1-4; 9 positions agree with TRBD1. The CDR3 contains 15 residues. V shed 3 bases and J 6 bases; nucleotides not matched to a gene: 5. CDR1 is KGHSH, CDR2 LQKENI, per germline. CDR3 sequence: CASSPRQGEYEKLFF. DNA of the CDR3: TGTGCCAGCTCACCCCGACAGGGGGAATATGAAAAACTGTTTTTT.

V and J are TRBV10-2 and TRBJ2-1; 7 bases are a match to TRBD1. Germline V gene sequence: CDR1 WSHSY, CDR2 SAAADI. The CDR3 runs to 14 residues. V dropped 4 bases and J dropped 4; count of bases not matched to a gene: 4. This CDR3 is CASSVGQQYNEQFF. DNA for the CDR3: TGCGCCAGCAGTGTGGGACAGCAGTACAATGAGCAGTTCTTC.

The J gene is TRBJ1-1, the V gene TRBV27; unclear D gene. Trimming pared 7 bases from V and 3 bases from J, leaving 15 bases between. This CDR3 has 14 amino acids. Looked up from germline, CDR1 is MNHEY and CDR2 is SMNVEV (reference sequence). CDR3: CASTRSGVDTEAFF. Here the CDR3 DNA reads TGTGCCAGCACCCGATCCGGGGTCGACACTGAAGCTTTCTTT.

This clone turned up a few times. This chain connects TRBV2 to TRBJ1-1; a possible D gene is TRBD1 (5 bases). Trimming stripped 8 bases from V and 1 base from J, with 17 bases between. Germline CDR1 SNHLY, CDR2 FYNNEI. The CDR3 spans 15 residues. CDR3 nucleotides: TGTGCCAGCCCCTTGGCCCCTGGGGCGAACACTGAAGCTTTCTTT. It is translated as CASPLAPGANTEAFF. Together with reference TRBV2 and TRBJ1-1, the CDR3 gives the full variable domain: EPEVTQTPSHQVTQMGQEVILRCVPISNHLYFYWYRQILGQKVEFLVSFYNNEISEKSEIFDDQFSVERPDGSNFTLKIRSTKLEDSAMYFCASPLAPGANTEAFFGQGTRLTVV.

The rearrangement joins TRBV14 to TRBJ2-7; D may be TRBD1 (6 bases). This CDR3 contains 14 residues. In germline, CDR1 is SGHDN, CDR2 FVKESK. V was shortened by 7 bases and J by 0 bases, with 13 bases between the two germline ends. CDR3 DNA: TGTGCCAGCAAGTTCCGGGACAACTCCTACGAGCAGTACTTC. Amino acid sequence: CASKFRDNSYEQYF.

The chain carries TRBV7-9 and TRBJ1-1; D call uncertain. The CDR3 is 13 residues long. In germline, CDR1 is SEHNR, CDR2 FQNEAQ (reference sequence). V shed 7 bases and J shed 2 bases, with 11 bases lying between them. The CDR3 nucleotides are TGTGCCAGCACCCCACTCCGAAACACTGAAGCTTTCTTT. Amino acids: CASTPLRNTEAFF.

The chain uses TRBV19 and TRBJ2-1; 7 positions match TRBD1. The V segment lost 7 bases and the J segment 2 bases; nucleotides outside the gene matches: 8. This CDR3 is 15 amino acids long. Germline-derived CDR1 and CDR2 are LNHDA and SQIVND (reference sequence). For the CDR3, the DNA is TGTGCCAGTAAAACGTTCCAGGGGGCCTACAATGAGCAGTTCTTC. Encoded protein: CASKTFQGAYNEQFF.

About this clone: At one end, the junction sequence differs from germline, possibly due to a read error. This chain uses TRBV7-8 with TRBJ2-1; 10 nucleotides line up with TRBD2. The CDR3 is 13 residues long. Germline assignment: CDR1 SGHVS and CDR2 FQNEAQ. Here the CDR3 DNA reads TGTGCCAGCAGCTTGACTAGCGGGTCTTTCATAGTCTTC. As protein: CASSLTSGSFIVF.

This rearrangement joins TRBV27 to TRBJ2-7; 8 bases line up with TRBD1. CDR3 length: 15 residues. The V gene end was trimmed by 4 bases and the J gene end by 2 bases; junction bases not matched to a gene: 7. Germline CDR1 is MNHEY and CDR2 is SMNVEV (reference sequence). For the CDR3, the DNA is TGTGCCAGCAGTTATACAGGGGGTGGCCCCTACGAGCAGTACTTC. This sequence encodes CASSYTGGGPYEQYF.

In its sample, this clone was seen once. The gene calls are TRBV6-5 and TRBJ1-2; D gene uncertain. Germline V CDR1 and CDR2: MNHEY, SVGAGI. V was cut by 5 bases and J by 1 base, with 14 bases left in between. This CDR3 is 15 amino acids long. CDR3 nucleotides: TGTGCCAGCAGTCGAAACACGATCGTTAACTATGGCTACACCTTC. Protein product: CASSRNTIVNYGYTF.

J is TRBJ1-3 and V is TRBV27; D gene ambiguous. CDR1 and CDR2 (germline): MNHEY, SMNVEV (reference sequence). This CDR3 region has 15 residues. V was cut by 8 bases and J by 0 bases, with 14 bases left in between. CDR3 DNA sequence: TGTGCCAGCGGACTGAGTGGGAACTCTGGAAACACCATATATTTT. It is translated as CASGLSGNSGNTIYF.

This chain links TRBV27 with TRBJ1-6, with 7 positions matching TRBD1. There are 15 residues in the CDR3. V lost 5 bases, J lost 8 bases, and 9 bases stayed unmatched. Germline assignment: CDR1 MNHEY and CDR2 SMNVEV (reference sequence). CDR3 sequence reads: CASSLYRGRDSPLHF. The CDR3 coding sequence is TGTGCCAGCAGTCTCTACAGGGGTAGAGATTCACCCCTCCACTTT.

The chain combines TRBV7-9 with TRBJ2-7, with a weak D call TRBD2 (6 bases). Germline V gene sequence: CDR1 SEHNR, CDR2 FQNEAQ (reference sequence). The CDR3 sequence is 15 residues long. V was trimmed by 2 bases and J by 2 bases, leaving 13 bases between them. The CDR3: CASSLNLGRTYEQYF. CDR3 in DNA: TGTGCCAGCAGCTTAAACCTAGGGAGGACCTACGAGCAGTACTTC.

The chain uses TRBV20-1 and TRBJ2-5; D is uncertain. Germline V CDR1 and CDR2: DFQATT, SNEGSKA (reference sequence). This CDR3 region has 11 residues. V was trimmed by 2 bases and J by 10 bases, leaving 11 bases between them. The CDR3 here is CSARLSVIQYF. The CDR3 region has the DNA TGCAGTGCTAGACTTAGTGTCATCCAGTACTTC.

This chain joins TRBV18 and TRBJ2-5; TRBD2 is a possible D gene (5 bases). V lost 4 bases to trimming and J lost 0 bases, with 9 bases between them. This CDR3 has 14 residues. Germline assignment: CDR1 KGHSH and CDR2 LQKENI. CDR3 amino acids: CASSLAGHQETQYF. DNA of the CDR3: TGTGCCAGCTCACTCGCGGGCCACCAAGAGACCCAGTACTTC.

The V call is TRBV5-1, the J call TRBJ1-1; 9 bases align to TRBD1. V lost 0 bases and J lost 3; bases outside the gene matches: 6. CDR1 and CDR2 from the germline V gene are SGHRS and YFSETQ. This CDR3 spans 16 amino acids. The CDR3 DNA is TGCGCCAGCAGCTTGGCCGTACAGGGGGCTTACACTGAAGCTTTCTTT. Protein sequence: CASSLAVQGAYTEAFF.

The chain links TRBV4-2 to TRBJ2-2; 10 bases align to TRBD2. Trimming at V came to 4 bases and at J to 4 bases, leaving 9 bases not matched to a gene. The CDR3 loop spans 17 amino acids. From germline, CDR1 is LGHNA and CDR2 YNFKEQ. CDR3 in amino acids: CASSPNPSGRVTGELFF. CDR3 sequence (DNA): TGTGCCAGCAGCCCCAACCCTAGCGGGAGAGTCACCGGGGAGCTGTTTTTT.